The clone carrying this T cell receptor beta chain came up once. No antigen is known for it. Described time point: week 3, after first cycle of checkpoint inhibitor. Sampling occurred pretreatment (T0) and at week 3 (W3), after cycle one of checkpoint blockade. This entry is derived from a study of blood T cell dynamics during melanoma immunotherapy. Assay: immunoSEQ multiplex PCR; the TCRdb copy retains only in-frame clones and omits some. The sample contains some 12,000 clones, 88% of which appear only once. Germline-derived CDR1 and CDR2 are SGHAT and FQNNGV. Trimming left V 4 bases short and J 6 bases short, with 10 bases between. The CDR3 sequence is 12 residues long. Regarding the study as a whole: It remained unknown if the driving T cell clones were melanoma-specific.

The chain uses TRBV11-2 and TRBJ2-7; D call uncertain. The sequencing here drew on blood, taken from a patient treated with checkpoint blockade. This TCR was sampled from a human donor with melanoma. The DNA of the CDR3 is TGTGCCAGCAGCTCCCTGGGCGGCGAGCAGTACTTC. Protein sequence: CASSSLGGEQYF.